Described below is a single T cell receptor beta chain sequence and its context. Its antigen is not identified. The study left out patients who had uncontrolled infection, other autoimmune disease, pregnancy or lactation. Orbital computed tomography, thyroid ultrasound, serum thyroxine and TRAb, and clinical symptoms together informed the diagnoses. This entry is derived from a study of T cells in Graves' hyperthyroidism and ophthalmopathy. What was amplified from RNA transcripts were TCR beta CDR3 regions. Initially, a first-round RT-PCR of the TCR CDR3 employed the HTBI primer set. One entry per CDR3 protein, called by TCRdb with MiXCR from the multiplex PCR reads. The table lists around 620,000 distinct CDR3 sequences, 40% to 55% of them singletons. CDR1 is LNHDA, CDR2 SQIVND, per germline (reference sequence). Deletions cut 7 bases from V and 2 bases from J, with 9 bases between. The CDR3 consists of 13 residues.

Study-level results: Blood also carried most thyroid clonotypes expanded above 0.001. Before onset, ophthalmopathy was predicted by the model a median roughly 6.8 months earlier.

V is TRBV19 and J is TRBJ1-3, with a possible D match to TRBD1 (5 bases). Sequenced input: peripheral blood or thyroid tissue (not recorded which). The TCR comes from an adult woman with Graves' disease, either hyperthyroidism or ophthalmopathy (not recorded which). DNA of the CDR3: TGTGCCAGTACCGCAGGGCCTGGAAACACCATATATTTT. It encodes CASTAGPGNTIYF.